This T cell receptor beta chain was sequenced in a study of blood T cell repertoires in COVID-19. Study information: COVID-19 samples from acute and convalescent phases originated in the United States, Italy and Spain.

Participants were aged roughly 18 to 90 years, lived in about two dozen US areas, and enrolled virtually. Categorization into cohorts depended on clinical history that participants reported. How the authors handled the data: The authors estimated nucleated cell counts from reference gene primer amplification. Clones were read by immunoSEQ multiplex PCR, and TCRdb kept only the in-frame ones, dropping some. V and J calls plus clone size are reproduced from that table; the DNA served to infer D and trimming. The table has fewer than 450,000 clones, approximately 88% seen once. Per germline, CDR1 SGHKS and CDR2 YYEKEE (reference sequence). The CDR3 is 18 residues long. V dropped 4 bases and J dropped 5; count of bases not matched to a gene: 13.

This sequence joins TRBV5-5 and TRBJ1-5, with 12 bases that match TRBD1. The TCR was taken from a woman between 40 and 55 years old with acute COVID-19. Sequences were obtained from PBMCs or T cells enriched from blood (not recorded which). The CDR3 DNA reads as TGTGCCAGCAGCAGAATGCTTACCGGGACAGGGGGCGATCAGCCCCAGCATTTT. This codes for CASSRMLTGTGGDQPQHF.